A single sample is the source of the 16 T cell receptor beta chains below, sequenced in a study of tissue T cells after allogeneic stem cell transplantation. Assay: immunoSEQ multiplex PCR; the TCRdb copy retains only in-frame clones and omits some. Of over 40,000 clones listed, over 70% were seen once; the top ten hold 0.5% to 0.65%. Sample: sorted cells pooled from one or two spleens. Every receptor here comes from a pool of C57BL/6 mice in good health.

For this clone: Gene labels here are mouse ones. The read terminates 1 residue ahead of where the CDR3 ends, so the germline J gene completes it. V gene TRBV13-2 combines with J gene TRBJ2-1; 10 positions agree with TRBD2. The V segment lost 1 base and the J segment 4 bases; nucleotides outside the gene matches: 2. This CDR3 has 15 residues. In germline, CDR1 is NNHNN, CDR2 SYGAGS (reference sequence). The part of the CDR3 DNA that was read is TGTGCCAGCGGTGATAAGGGACTGGGGTATGCTGAGCAGTTC. As protein: CASGDKGLGYAEQF. The full CDR3 protein reads CASGDKGLGYAEQFF.

Details on this clone: Genes and germline are mouse. The read ends 1 residue shy of where the CDR3 ends; the end is completed using the germline J gene. J is TRBJ2-1 and V is TRBV3, with D perhaps matching TRBD2 (6 bases). Germline-derived CDR1 and CDR2 are SNHLY and FYNGKV (reference sequence). The CDR3 totals 15 residues. V was pared by 2 bases and J by 0 bases, with 8 bases between. The CDR3 DNA, read in part, is TGTGCCAGCAGCTTATACTGGGATAACTATGCTGAGCAGTTC. Its translation is CASSLYWDNYAEQF. The whole CDR3 region reads CASSLYWDNYAEQFF.

On this clone: Each gene name is a mouse one. The CDR3 end lies 1 residue beyond the end of the read and is filled in from the germline J gene. This chain joins TRBV5 and TRBJ2-7; 13 nucleotides line up with TRBD2. The CDR3 runs to 14 residues. V shed 4 bases, J shed 4 bases, and the junction held 1 base outside the gene matches. Germline lookup yields CDR1 LGHNA and CDR2 YNLKQL (reference sequence). The CDR3 bases that were read are TGTGCCAGCAGCCGGGGACTGGGGGGGTATGAACAGTAC. Its translation is CASSRGLGGYEQY. The whole CDR3 protein reads CASSRGLGGYEQYF.

On this clone: Gene names follow the mouse nomenclature. Coverage ceases 1 residue before the CDR3 finishes, and the germline J gene fills in the end. The chain joins TRBV24 to TRBJ2-5; D is unclear. The V gene's germline CDR1 is KGHTA and CDR2 FRNEEI. V was pared by 0 bases and J by 0 bases, with 7 bases between. This CDR3 has 15 residues. CDR3 loop: CASSLYSVNQDTQYF. Incomplete CDR3 DNA: TGTGCCAGCAGTCTGTATTCGGTTAACCAAGACACCCAGTAC.

This clone was observed a handful of times. Germline and genes here are mouse. The read ends 1 residue before the CDR3 terminus; that terminus is restored from the germline J gene. The chain carries TRBV15 and TRBJ1-4, with 8 bases aligning to TRBD1. V shed 5 bases and J 0 bases; nucleotides not matched to a gene: 2. The germline CDR1 and CDR2 sequences are SGHND and FRSKSL. The CDR3 is 15 residues long. CDR3 DNA, as far as it was read: TGTGCCAGCAGTCGGACAGGGATTTCCAACGAAAGATTATTT. Translating it yields CASSRTGISNERLF. The complete CDR3 sequence is CASSRTGISNERLFF.

As to this clone: Germline and genes: mouse. The missing CDR3 end, 1 residue past where the read stops, is filled in from the germline J gene. V gene TRBV5 combines with J gene TRBJ2-5, with 11 bases lining up with TRBD2. Unmatched junction bases numbered 0, after V lost 1 base and J lost 6 bases. Germline V gene sequence: CDR1 LGHNA, CDR2 YNLKQL (reference sequence). The CDR3 length is 14 residues. CDR3: CASSQGTGGDTQYF. Incomplete CDR3 DNA: TGTGCCAGCAGCCAAGGGACTGGGGGGGACACCCAGTAC.

In its sample, this clone was seen a few times. Genes and germline come from the mouse. The read is 1 residue too short to cover the CDR3 end, so that end is filled in from the germline J gene. The same CDR3 also results from other DNA sequences found in this sample. The J gene is TRBJ2-7, the V gene TRBV19; 11 nucleotides agree with TRBD2. The CDR3 totals 15 residues. In germline, CDR1 is FNHDT, CDR2 SITEND (reference sequence). The junction had 2 bases not matched to a gene; V was cut back by 3 bases and J by 0 bases. CDR3 bases read: TGTGCCAGCAGTAGACTGGGGGGGAGCTCCTATGAACAGTAC. It codes for CASSRLGGSSYEQY. The whole CDR3 reads CASSRLGGSSYEQYF.

Comment on this clone: Genes and germline are mouse. The CDR3 goes on 1 residue after the read ends, and that part is filled in from the germline J gene. V gene TRBV2 combines with J gene TRBJ1-4, with a weak D call TRBD1 (5 bases). Trimming took off 1 base at V and 7 bases at J, with 10 bases between the two ends. The germline V gene has CDR1 LGHNA and CDR2 YSYQKL. This CDR3 is 14 amino acids long. The CDR3 protein is CASSQGGVGERLFF. CDR3 bases read: TGTGCCAGCAGCCAAGGGGGGGTCGGCGAAAGATTATTT.

To note about this clone: Each gene name is a mouse one. The CDR3: CASSHGTEDTQYF. The sequenced part of the CDR3 DNA is TGTGCCAGCAGTCACGGGACAGAAGACACCCAGTAC. The chain employs TRBV24 and TRBJ2-5; TRBD1 agrees at 7 bases. The read stops 1 residue short of the end of the CDR3; the missing end is completed from the germline J gene. The CDR3 extends over 13 amino acids. The germline V gene has CDR1 KGHTA and CDR2 FRNEEI. With 4 bases clipped from V and 4 bases from J, the junction kept 2 bases outside the gene matches.

Comments on this clone: The genes and germline here are from mouse. The CDR3 goes on 1 residue after the read ends, and that part is filled in from the germline J gene. The chain links TRBV13-3 to TRBJ1-6; D uncertain. TRBJ1-6 is annotated as an ORF whose role is uncertain. With 0 bases removed from V and 5 bases from J, the gap between germline ends came to 6 bases. The CDR3 has 14 residues. The germline V gene has CDR1 NNHDY and CDR2 SYVADS. CDR3 region: CASSDATNNSPLYF. The part of the CDR3 DNA that was read is TGTGCCAGCAGTGATGCGACAAATAATTCGCCCCTCTAC.

Notes on this clone: Gene and germline names: mouse. The sequenced fragment ends 1 residue before the CDR3 boundary, so the rest is inferred from the germline J gene. This rearrangement joins TRBV12-2 to TRBJ1-3; 9 nucleotides match TRBD1. With 2 bases clipped from V and 2 bases from J, the junction kept 3 bases outside the gene matches. The CDR3 runs to 15 residues. Germline lookup yields CDR1 SGHLS and CDR2 HYDKME. Partial CDR3 DNA: TGTGCCAGCTCTCCACAGGGGGCGCCTGGAAATACGCTCTAT. Translation: CASSPQGAPGNTLY. The CDR3 in its entirety is CASSPQGAPGNTLYF.

This clone was detected once. Germline and genes here are mouse. The read falls 1 residue short of the CDR3 end, and the missing part is taken from the germline J gene. The J gene is TRBJ1-4, the V gene TRBV19, with a tentative D call TRBD1 (6 bases). This CDR3 contains 14 residues. The germline V and J ends were trimmed by 3 bases and 0 bases, with 6 bases remaining between them. Germline lookup yields CDR1 FNHDT and CDR2 SITEND (reference sequence). The sequenced part of the CDR3 DNA is TGTGCCAGCAGTACAGGGGTTTCCAACGAAAGATTATTT. It codes for CASSTGVSNERLF. Given in full, the CDR3 is CASSTGVSNERLFF.

For this clone: These gene names are mouse names. The read falls 1 residue short of the CDR3 end, and the missing part is taken from the germline J gene. The rearrangement links TRBV13-2 to TRBJ2-4; D not certain. V was cut by 1 base and J by 1 base, with 7 bases left in between. In germline, CDR1 is NNHNN, CDR2 SYGAGS (reference sequence). The CDR3 has 14 residues. The CDR3 region is CASGDWPRQNTLYF. The DNA read from the CDR3 is TGTGCCAGCGGTGATTGGCCCCGTCAAAACACCTTGTAC.

In the case of this clone: The germline and genes are mouse ones. CDR3 DNA, as far as it was read: TGTGCCAGCAGTCTGAGAGAAAACACCTTGTAC. Translating gives CASSLRENTLY. The whole CDR3 is CASSLRENTLYF. The V and J genes are TRBV26 and TRBJ2-4; D is ambiguous. The read terminates 1 residue before the CDR3 end, so the remaining end is supplied by the germline J gene. Trimming removed 2 bases from V and 4 bases from J, with 4 bases in between. The CDR3 totals 12 residues. Looked up from germline, CDR1 is KGHPV and CDR2 is FQNQEV (reference sequence). Based on the CDR3 plus reference TRBV26 and TRBJ2-4, the full variable domain is NSKVIQTPRYLVKGQGQKAKMRCIPEKGHPVVFWYQQNKNNEFKFLINFQNQEVLQQIDMTEKRFSAECPSNSPCSLEIQSSEAGDSALYLCASSLRENTLYFGAGTRLSVL.

Concerning this clone itself: The genes and germline here are from mouse. The read stops 1 residue short of the end of the CDR3; the missing end is completed from the germline J gene. The chain employs TRBV20 and TRBJ2-5; TRBD1 aligns across 7 bases. Germline-derived CDR1 and CDR2 are GFQATS and STVNSAI. The CDR3 is 13 amino acids. The junction had 0 bases not matched to a gene; V was cut back by 0 bases and J by 3 bases. The CDR3 protein is CGARDRGQDTQYF. CDR3 DNA (partial): TGTGGTGCTAGGGACAGGGGGCAAGACACCCAGTAC.

As concerns this clone: Gene and germline names: mouse. The read ends 1 residue early relative to the CDR3; the germline J gene fills the gap. The chain employs TRBV14 and TRBJ2-3, with TRBD2 identical over 7 bases. The V segment lost 6 bases and the J segment 0 bases; nucleotides outside the gene matches: 7. Germline CDR1 SGHDT, CDR2 FRDEAV. CDR3 length equals 15 residues. The CDR3 loop reads CASTLGGGSAETLYF. CDR3 DNA, as far as it was read: TGTGCCAGCACTCTCGGGGGGGGTAGTGCAGAAACGCTGTAT.